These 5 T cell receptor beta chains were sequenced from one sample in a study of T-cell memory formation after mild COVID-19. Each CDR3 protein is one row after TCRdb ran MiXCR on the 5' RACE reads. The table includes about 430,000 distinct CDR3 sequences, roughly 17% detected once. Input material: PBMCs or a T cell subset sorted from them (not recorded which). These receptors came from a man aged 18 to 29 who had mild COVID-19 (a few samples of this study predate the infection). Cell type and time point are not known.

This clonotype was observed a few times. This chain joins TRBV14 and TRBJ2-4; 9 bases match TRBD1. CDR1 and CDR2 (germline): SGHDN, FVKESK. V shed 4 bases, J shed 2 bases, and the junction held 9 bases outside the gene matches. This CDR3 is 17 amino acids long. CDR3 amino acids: CASSRIPGTGPKNIQYF. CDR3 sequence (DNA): TGTGCCAGCAGCCGTATACCCGGGACAGGGCCCAAAAACATTCAGTACTTC. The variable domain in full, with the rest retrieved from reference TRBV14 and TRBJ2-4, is EAGVTQFPSHSVIEKGQTVTLRCDPISGHDNLYWYRRVMGKEIKFLLHFVKESKQDESGMPNNRFLAERTGGTYSTLKVQPAELEDSGVYFCASSRIPGTGPKNIQYFGAGTRLSVL.

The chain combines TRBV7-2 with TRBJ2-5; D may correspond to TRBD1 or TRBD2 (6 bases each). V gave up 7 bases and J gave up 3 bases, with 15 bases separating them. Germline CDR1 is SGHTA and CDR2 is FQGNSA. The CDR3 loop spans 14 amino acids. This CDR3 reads CASTSGASKETQYF. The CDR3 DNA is TGTGCCAGCACCTCGGGGGCCTCTAAAGAGACCCAGTACTTC.

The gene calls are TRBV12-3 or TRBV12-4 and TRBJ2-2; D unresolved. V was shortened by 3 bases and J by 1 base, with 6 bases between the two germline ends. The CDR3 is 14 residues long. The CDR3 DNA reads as TGTGCCAGCAGTTTTGTGGTGAACACCGGGGAGCTGTTTTTT. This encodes CASSFVVNTGELFF.

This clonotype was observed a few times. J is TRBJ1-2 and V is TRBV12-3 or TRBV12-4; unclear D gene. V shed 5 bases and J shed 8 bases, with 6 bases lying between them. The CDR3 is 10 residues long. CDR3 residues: CASSGVGYTF. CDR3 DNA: TGTGCCAGCAGTGGCGTCGGCTACACCTTC.

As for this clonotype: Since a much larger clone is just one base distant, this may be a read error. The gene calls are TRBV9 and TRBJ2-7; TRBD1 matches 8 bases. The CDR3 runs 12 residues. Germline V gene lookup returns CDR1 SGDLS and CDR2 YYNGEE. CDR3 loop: CSRQGPSYEQYF. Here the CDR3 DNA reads TGTTCCAGACAGGGGCCTTCCTACGAGCAGTACTTC. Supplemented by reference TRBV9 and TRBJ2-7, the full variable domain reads DSGVTQTPKHLITATGQRVTLRCSPRSGDLSVYWYQQSLDQGLQFLIQYYNGEERAKGNILERFSAQQFPDLHSELNLSSLELGDSALYFCSRQGPSYEQYFGPGTRLTVT.